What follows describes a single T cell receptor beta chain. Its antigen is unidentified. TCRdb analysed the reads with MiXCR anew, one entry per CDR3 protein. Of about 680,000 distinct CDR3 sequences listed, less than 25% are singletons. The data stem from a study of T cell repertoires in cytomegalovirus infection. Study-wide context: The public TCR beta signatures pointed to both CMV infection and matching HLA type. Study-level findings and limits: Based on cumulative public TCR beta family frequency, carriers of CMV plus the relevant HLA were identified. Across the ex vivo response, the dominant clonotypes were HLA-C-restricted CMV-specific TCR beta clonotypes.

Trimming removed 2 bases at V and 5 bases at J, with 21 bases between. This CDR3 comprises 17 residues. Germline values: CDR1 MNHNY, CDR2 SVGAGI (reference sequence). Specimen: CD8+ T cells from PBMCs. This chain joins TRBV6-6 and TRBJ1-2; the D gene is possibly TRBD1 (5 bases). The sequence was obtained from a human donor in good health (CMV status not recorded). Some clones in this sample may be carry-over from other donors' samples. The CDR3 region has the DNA TGTGCCAGCAGTTACGGGCAGGGATCAGGTTGGGATTATGGCTACACCTTC. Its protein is CASSYGQGSGWDYGYTF.